The 23 T cell receptor beta chains below come from one sample, sequenced in a study of shared clonotypes between healthy human individuals (dated by TCRdb to 2018 to 2021). The library was produced with the immunoSEQ multiplex PCR assay. Not all clones reach the TCRdb copy of this immuneACCESS table, which keeps in-frame sequences only. Checked studies attribute under half of the gap to unresolved V genes and leave the rest unexplained. In all, the sample holds hundreds of thousands of clones, and about 96% of those were seen once. 0.11% of the sample goes to the ten largest clones. For the CD8 naive samples, CD45RO-negative cells were positively selected for CCR7, yielding a CD45RA+CCR7+ population from which TemRA cells were excluded. Input material: naive CD8+ T cells sorted from blood. The meaning of the sample's cell subset or site label: CD45RA+CCR7+. Source of these receptors: a woman aged 25 to 39 in good health.

V is TRBV27 and J is TRBJ2-2; D ambiguous. Trimming cost V 4 bases and J 5 bases, with 14 bases left between them. The CDR3 extends over 15 amino acids. Germline V gene data show CDR1 as MNHEY and CDR2 as SMNVEV (reference sequence). The CDR3 is CASSSLSGQTGELFF. CDR3 sequence (DNA): TGTGCCAGCAGTTCCCTCTCCGGCCAAACCGGGGAGCTGTTTTTT.

The chain joins TRBV9 to TRBJ1-2, with unresolved D. The CDR3 spans 16 residues. V lost 4 bases, J lost 0 bases, and 16 bases lay in between. Germline values: CDR1 SGDLS, CDR2 YYNGEE. The CDR3 sequence: CASSNHPGPANYGYTF. CDR3 sequence (DNA): TGTGCCAGCAGCAATCACCCGGGCCCAGCTAACTATGGCTACACCTTC. The variable domain in full, completed from reference TRBV9 and TRBJ1-2, reads DSGVTQTPKHLITATGQRVTLRCSPRSGDLSVYWYQQSLDQGLQFLIQYYNGEERAKGNILERFSAQQFPDLHSELNLSSLELGDSALYFCASSNHPGPANYGYTFGSGTRLTVV.

V and J are TRBV28 and TRBJ2-7, with D unresolved. The CDR3 loop spans 14 amino acids. CDR1 is MDHEN, CDR2 SYDVKM, per germline. V lost 7 bases and J lost 1, with 14 bases in between. DNA of the CDR3: TGTGCCAGCACCTCCCCCGGACGGTCCTACGAGCAGTACTTC. Its protein is CASTSPGRSYEQYF.

CDR3 region: CASSEGVGPGDNIQYF. Written as DNA, the CDR3 is TGTGCCAGCAGTGAAGGGGTGGGGCCCGGCGACAACATTCAGTACTTC. This sequence joins TRBV6-1 and TRBJ2-4; D is perhaps TRBD1 (5 bases). This CDR3 comprises 16 residues. In germline, CDR1 is MNHNS, CDR2 SASEGT. Trimming took off 1 base at V and 7 bases at J, with 17 bases between the two ends.

This sequence joins TRBV6-4 and TRBJ1-2, with TRBD1 as a possible D gene (5 bases). Germline loops: CDR1 MRHNA, CDR2 SNTAGT. The ends were cut back, 9 bases at V and 4 bases at J, with 24 bases in the middle. This CDR3 contains 16 residues. The CDR3 region is CASRTPSPPGGYGYTF. In nucleotides, the CDR3 is TGTGCCAGTCGAACTCCTTCCCCCCCGGGGGGCTATGGCTACACCTTC.

The chain employs TRBV5-1 and TRBJ2-1; the match to TRBD1 covers 10 bases. The CDR3 sequence is 15 residues long. Looked up from germline, CDR1 is SGHRS and CDR2 is YFSETQ. Trimming at V came to 0 bases and at J to 8 bases, leaving 5 bases not matched to a gene. The CDR3 region has the DNA TGCGCCAGCAGCTTGGGACAGGGGGCTCGGTATGAGCAGTTCTTC. Protein: CASSLGQGARYEQFF.

The chain joins TRBV27 to TRBJ2-1; 7 bases line up with TRBD2. The CDR3 spans 13 residues. V trimming: 8 bases; J trimming: 3 bases; junction bases outside the gene matches: 4. CDR1 MNHEY and CDR2 SMNVEV come from the germline V gene (reference sequence). Written as DNA, the CDR3 is TGTGCCAGCGGGACTACCTACTACAATGAGCAGTTCTTC. It codes for CASGTTYYNEQFF.

The chain joins TRBV30 to TRBJ1-5; TRBD1 agrees at 7 bases. Germline V gene data show CDR1 as GTSNPN and CDR2 as SVGIG (reference sequence). V trimming: 6 bases; J trimming: 0 bases; junction bases outside the gene matches: 8. The CDR3 runs 15 residues. The CDR3 bases are TGTGCCTGCGGACAGGCCGTTTATAGCAATCAGCCCCAGCATTTT. Encoded protein: CACGQAVYSNQPQHF.

J is TRBJ2-7 and V is TRBV5-1; 10 bases line up with TRBD1. The CDR3 is 15 residues long. The ends lost 4 bases at V and 0 bases at J; junction bases unmatched: 4. The germline V gene has CDR1 SGHRS and CDR2 YFSETQ. CDR3 DNA sequence: TGCGCCAGCAGCGGGGGACAGGGGATCTCCTACGAGCAGTACTTC. Protein: CASSGGQGISYEQYF.

The chain carries TRBV5-6 and TRBJ2-7, with unresolved D. The CDR3 length is 13 residues. The germline gives CDR1 SGHDT, CDR2 YYEEEE. V dropped 1 base and J dropped 0 bases, with 5 bases sitting between them. The CDR3 DNA is TGTGCCAGCAGCTTGTACAACTCCTACGAGCAGTACTTC. Translated: CASSLYNSYEQYF.

The chain recombines TRBV4-2 with TRBJ2-1, with 7 bases that match TRBD2. The V and J ends lost 4 bases and 4 bases, in that order; junction bases with no gene match: 10. Germline CDR1 reads LGHNA; CDR2 reads YNFKEQ. CDR3 length: 16 amino acids. CDR3 bases: TGTGCCAGCAGCCTGGACGCGGGAGAGGGGTACAATGAGCAGTTCTTC. Translating it yields CASSLDAGEGYNEQFF.

This clone was counted once. J is TRBJ2-7 and V is TRBV5-4, with 7 bases lining up with TRBD1. This CDR3 is built from 15 residues. Trimming removed 3 bases from V and 2 bases from J; junction bases left unmatched: 8. Germline-derived CDR1 and CDR2 are SGHNT and YYREEE (reference sequence). Here the CDR3 reads CASSSTTGDPYEQYF. CDR3 nucleotides: TGTGCCAGCAGCTCGACAACAGGGGATCCCTACGAGCAGTACTTC. Supplemented by reference TRBV5-4 and TRBJ2-7, the full variable domain reads ETGVTQSPTHLIKTRGQQVTLRCSSQSGHNTVSWYQQALGQGPQFIFQYYREEENGRGNFPPRFSGLQFPNYSSELNVNALELDDSALYLCASSSTTGDPYEQYFGPGTRLTVT.

The chain couples TRBV29-1 to TRBJ1-2; D is undetermined. Deletions cut 4 bases from V and 8 bases from J, with 14 bases between. The germline gives CDR1 SQVTM, CDR2 ANQGSEA. The CDR3 runs 12 residues. The CDR3, as DNA: TGCAGCGTTGCGGACGTGTGGGGAGGCTACACCTTC. Translation: CSVADVWGGYTF.

V gene TRBV6-6 combines with J gene TRBJ2-3; perhaps D is TRBD1 or TRBD2 (5 bases each). This CDR3 spans 16 amino acids. Germline V gene data show CDR1 as MNHNY and CDR2 as SVGAGI (reference sequence). The germline V and J ends were trimmed by 2 bases and 2 bases, with 14 bases remaining between them. The CDR3 DNA follows: TGTGCCAGCAGTTACGGATCTAGTGGGACCACAGATACGCAGTATTTT. The encoded protein is CASSYGSSGTTDTQYF.

V usage is TRBV11-3 and J usage is TRBJ2-2, with TRBD1 as a possible D gene (7 bases). In germline, CDR1 is SGHNT, CDR2 YENEEA. CDR3 length: 17 amino acids. V lost 4 bases to trimming and J lost 2 bases, with 17 bases between them. CDR3 DNA: TGTGCCAGCAGCTCGAGGAGGGGGCAGTTCAACACCGGGGAGCTGTTTTTT. Translated, it gives CASSSRRGQFNTGELFF.

The chain recombines TRBV25-1 with TRBJ1-4; TRBD1 is a possible D gene (5 bases). Deletions cut 0 bases from V and 8 bases from J, with 13 bases between. The CDR3 is 15 amino acids. Germline loops: CDR1 MGHDK, CDR2 SYGVNS. The CDR3 reads CASSEYLRDVEKLFF. The DNA for the CDR3 is TGTGCCAGCAGTGAATACCTCCGGGACGTCGAAAAACTGTTTTTT.

The rearrangement joins TRBV27 to TRBJ1-2, with a tentative D call TRBD1 (6 bases). Germline assignment: CDR1 MNHEY and CDR2 SMNVEV (reference sequence). The CDR3 is 15 residues long. V lost 0 bases and J lost 8, with 16 bases in between. The CDR3 region is CASSLSGQGPEGYTF. The DNA for the CDR3 is TGTGCCAGCAGTTTATCGGGGCAGGGGCCGGAAGGCTACACCTTC.

The chain carries TRBV7-8 and TRBJ2-5, with D unresolved. This CDR3 spans 14 amino acids. Trimming pared 2 bases from V and 1 base from J, leaving 8 bases between. Germline CDR1 is SGHVS and CDR2 is FQNEAQ. CDR3: CASSLRARQETQYF. CDR3 nucleotide sequence: TGTGCCAGCAGCTTACGGGCCCGCCAAGAGACCCAGTACTTC.

With regard to this clone: This sample also contains other DNA sequences that code for the same CDR3. As DNA, the CDR3 is TGTGCCAGCAGCCCCGGGACAGGCGGCAATCAGCCCCAGCATTTT. Protein product: CASSPGTGGNQPQHF. The chain combines TRBV27 with TRBJ1-5; 8 bases fit TRBD1. The V and J ends lost 6 bases and 2 bases, in that order; junction bases with no gene match: 6. The CDR3 length is 15 residues. From germline, CDR1 is MNHEY and CDR2 SMNVEV (reference sequence).

The chain joins TRBV5-4 to TRBJ2-2; 10 bases align to TRBD2. The germline CDR1 and CDR2 sequences are SGHNT and YYREEE (reference sequence). Germline trimming cut 9 bases from V and 7 bases from J; bases unmatched to any gene: 6. The CDR3 length is 13 residues. The CDR3 protein is CATLPSGSGELFF. CDR3 sequence (DNA): TGTGCCACCCTTCCTAGCGGGAGCGGGGAGCTGTTTTTT.

V is TRBV5-5 and J is TRBJ1-1; D may be TRBD1 (6 bases). The CDR3 has 19 amino acids. Germline V CDR1 and CDR2: SGHKS, YYEKEE (reference sequence). Trimming cost V 3 bases and J 0 bases, with 24 bases left between them. The CDR3 spells CASSYRGPGERVMNTEAFF. CDR3 bases: TGTGCCAGCAGCTACCGGGGGCCCGGGGAGAGGGTTATGAACACTGAAGCTTTCTTT.

This sequence joins TRBV11-2 and TRBJ2-1; tentatively, D is TRBD2 (6 bases). V lost 1 base to trimming and J lost 8 bases, with 9 bases between them. Germline CDR1 SGHAT, CDR2 FQNNGV. The CDR3 runs to 13 residues. In DNA, the CDR3 is TGTGCCAGCAGCTTAGCGGGAGAGCATGAGCAGTTCTTC. Translation gives CASSLAGEHEQFF.

In nucleotides, the CDR3 is TGTGCCAGTAGTACCGGGACAGGGGTTAATCAGCCCCAGCATTTT. Its translation: CASSTGTGVNQPQHF. The chain recombines TRBV19 with TRBJ1-5; TRBD1 matches 10 bases. CDR3 length: 15 amino acids. Germline assignment: CDR1 LNHDA and CDR2 SQIVND (reference sequence). The V and J ends lost 4 bases and 4 bases, in that order; junction bases with no gene match: 4.